The 2 T cell receptor beta chains presented below share a single source sample, sequenced in a study of blood T cell repertoires in COVID-19. Sequencing used immunoSEQ multiplex PCR; TCRdb keeps in-frame clones, though not all of them. The table includes 200,000 to 250,000 clones, 84% detected once. The sequenced sample consisted of peripheral blood. These TCRs come from a woman aged 45-65 years with active or convalescent COVID-19.

Only one count was recorded for this clone. This rearrangement joins TRBV6-5 to TRBJ2-7, with D perhaps TRBD1 (5 bases). CDR1 is MNHEY, CDR2 SVGAGI, per germline. Trimming cost V 10 bases and J 3 bases, with 13 bases left between them. The CDR3 is 12 residues long. CDR3 bases: TGTGCCATCTCGGACACTTTCTACGAGCAGTACTTC. This codes for CAISDTFYEQYF.

This clone was observed a few times. The chain employs TRBV7-6 and TRBJ2-3; 7 bases map to TRBD1. Germline CDR1 reads SGHVS; CDR2 reads FNYEAQ. The CDR3 has 17 amino acids. Trimming cost V 2 bases and J 0 bases; bases outside gene matches: 8. In DNA form, the CDR3 reads TGTGCCAGCAGCTTAAGAGGAACAGGGGCTAGCACAGATACGCAGTATTTT. Residues: CASSLRGTGASTDTQYF.